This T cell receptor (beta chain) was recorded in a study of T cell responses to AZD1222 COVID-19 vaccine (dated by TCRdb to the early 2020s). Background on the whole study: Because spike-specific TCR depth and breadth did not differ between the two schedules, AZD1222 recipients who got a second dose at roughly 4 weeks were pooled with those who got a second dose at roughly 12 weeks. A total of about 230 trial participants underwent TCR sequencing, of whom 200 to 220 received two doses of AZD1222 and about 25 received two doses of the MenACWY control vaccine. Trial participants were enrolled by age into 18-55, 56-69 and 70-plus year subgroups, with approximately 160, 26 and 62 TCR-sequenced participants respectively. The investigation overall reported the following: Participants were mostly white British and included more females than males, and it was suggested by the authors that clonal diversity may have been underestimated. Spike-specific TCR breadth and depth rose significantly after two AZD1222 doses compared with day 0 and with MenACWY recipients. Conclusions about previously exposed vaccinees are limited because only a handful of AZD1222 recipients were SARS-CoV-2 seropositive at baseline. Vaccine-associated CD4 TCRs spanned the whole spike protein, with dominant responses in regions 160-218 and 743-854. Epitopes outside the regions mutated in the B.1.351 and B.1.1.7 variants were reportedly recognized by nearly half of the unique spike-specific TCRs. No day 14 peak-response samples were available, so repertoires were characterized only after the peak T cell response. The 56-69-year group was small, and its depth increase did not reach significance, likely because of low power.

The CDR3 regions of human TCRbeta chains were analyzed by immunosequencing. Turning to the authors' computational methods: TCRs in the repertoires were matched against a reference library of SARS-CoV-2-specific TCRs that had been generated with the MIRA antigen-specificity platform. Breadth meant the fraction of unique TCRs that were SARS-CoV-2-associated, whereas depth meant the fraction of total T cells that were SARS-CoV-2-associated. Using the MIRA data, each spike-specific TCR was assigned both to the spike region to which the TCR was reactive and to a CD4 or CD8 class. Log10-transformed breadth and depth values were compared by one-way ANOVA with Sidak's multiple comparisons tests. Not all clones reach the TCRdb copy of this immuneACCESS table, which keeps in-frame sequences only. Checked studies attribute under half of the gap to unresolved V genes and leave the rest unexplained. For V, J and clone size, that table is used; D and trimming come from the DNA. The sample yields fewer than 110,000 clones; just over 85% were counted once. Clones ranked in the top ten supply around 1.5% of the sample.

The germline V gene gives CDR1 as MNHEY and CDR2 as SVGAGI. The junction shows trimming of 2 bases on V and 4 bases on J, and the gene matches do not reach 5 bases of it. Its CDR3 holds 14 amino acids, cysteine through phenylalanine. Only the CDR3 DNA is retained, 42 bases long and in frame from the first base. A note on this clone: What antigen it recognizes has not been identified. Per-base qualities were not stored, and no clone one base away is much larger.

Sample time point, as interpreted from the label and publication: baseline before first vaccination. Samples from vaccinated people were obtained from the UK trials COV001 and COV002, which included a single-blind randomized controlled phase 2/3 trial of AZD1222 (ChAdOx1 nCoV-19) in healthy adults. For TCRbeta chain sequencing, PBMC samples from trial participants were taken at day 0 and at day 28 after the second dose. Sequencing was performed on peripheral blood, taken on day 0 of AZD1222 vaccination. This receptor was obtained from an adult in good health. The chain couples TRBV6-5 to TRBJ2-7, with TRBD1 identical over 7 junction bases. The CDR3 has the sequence CASSYQWDSYEQYF. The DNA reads TGTGCCAGCAGTTACCAGTGGGACAGTTACGAGCAGTACTTC.